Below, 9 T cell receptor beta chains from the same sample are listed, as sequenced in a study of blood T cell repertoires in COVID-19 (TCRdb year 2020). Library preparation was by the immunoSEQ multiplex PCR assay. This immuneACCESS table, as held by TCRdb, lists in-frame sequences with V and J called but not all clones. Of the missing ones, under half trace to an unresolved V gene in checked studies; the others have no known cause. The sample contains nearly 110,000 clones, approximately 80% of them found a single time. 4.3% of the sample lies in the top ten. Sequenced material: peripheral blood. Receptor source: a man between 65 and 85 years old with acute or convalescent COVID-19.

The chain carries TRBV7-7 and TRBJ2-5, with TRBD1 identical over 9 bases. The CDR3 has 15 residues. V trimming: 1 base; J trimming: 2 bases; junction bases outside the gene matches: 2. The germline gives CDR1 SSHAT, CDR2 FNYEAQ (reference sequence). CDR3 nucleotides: TGTGCCAGCAGCTTAGGCGGGACAGGGCAAGAGACCCAGTACTTC. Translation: CASSLGGTGQETQYF.

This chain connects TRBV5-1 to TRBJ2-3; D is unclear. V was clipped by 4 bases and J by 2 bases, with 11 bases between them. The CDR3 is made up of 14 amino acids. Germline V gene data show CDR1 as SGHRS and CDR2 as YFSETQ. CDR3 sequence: CASSLFSYTDTQYF. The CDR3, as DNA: TGCGCCAGCAGCCTTTTTTCCTACACAGATACGCAGTATTTT.

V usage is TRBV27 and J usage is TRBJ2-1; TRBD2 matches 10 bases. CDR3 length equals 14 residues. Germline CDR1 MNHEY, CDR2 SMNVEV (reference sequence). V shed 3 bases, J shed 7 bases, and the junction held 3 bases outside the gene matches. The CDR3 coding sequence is TGTGCCAGCAGTTTCCAGCGGGGGGGAAATGAGCAGTTCTTC. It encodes CASSFQRGGNEQFF.

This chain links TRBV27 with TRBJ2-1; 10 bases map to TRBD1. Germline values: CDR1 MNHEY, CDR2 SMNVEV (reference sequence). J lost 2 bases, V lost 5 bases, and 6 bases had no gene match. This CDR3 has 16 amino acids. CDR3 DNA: TGTGCCAGCAGTCGCATCGGGACAGGGGCCTACAATGAGCAGTTCTTC. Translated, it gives CASSRIGTGAYNEQFF.

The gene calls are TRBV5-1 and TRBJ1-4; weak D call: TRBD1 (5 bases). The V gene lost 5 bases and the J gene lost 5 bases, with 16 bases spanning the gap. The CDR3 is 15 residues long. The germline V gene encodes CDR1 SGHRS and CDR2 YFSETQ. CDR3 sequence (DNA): TGCGCCAGCAGTGATCAGGGCCAGATAAATGAAAAACTGTTTTTT. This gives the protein CASSDQGQINEKLFF.

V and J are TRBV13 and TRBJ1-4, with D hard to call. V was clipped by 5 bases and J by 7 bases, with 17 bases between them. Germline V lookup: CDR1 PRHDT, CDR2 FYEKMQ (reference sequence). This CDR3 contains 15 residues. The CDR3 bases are TGTGCCAGCAGCACTCGGTCCGAGGGAGGTGAAAAACTGTTTTTT. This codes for CASSTRSEGGEKLFF.

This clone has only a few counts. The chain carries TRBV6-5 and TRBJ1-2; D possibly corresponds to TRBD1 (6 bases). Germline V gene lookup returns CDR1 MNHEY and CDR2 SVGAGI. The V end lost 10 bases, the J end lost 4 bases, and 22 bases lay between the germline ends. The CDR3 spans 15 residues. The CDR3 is CATTGKLETRYGYTF. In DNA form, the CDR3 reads TGTGCCACCACAGGGAAATTAGAAACTCGCTATGGCTACACCTTC.

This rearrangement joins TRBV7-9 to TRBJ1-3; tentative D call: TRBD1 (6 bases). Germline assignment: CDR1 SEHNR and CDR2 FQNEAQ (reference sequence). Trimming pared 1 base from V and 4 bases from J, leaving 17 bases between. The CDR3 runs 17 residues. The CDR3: CASSLGTAGVSGNTIYF. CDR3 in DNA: TGTGCCAGCAGCTTAGGGACCGCAGGGGTTTCAGGAAACACCATATATTTT.

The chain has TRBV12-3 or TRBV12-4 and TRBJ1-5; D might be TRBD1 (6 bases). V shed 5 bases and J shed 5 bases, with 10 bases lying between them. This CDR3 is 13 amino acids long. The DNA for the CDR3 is TGTGCCAGCAGTGGGACAATAGATCAGCCCCAGCATTTT. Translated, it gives CASSGTIDQPQHF.